This TCR beta chain comes out of a study of blood T cell repertoires in COVID-19. Whole-study context: Acute and convalescent COVID-19 specimens originated in the United States, Italy and Spain.

Deletions cut 8 bases from V and 9 bases from J, with 23 bases between. Per germline, CDR1 LNHDA and CDR2 SQIVND (reference sequence). The CDR3 loop spans 15 amino acids. Per the original methods: Quantification of nucleated cells was approximated via reference gene primer amplification. Here immunoSEQ multiplex PCR was the method, and the copy in TCRdb shows in-frame clones only, minus some. V, J and clone size were drawn from that table, and D and trimming were deduced from the DNA. The table shows approximately 280,000 clones, with around 85% occurring only once. This receptor was obtained from a young woman who had recovered from COVID-19. The sample taken for sequencing was peripheral blood. This chain joins TRBV19 and TRBJ2-1; weak D call: TRBD1 (6 bases). The CDR3: CASSPGTRAVGEQFF. CDR3 DNA: TGTGCCAGTTCCCCCGGGACACGGGCGGTAGGTGAGCAGTTCTTC.